This T cell receptor (beta chain) is drawn from a study of cytomegalovirus exposure and HLA in healthy donors. Trimming stripped 0 bases from V and 7 bases from J, with 20 bases between. CDR3 length equals 17 residues. Germline lookup yields CDR1 SGHRS and CDR2 YFSETQ. Vbeta (60) and Jbeta (13) primers were used in the PCR. Some clones are missing from TCRdb's copy, which holds only in-frame ones; the method was immunoSEQ multiplex PCR. The sample shows 110,000 to 150,000 clones, roughly 82% of them seen only once. Material: PBMCs. The J gene is TRBJ2-1, the V gene TRBV5-1; D unclear. The TCR was taken from a young man in good health and CMV-seropositive. The CDR3 region is CASSLGVSSIRINEQFF. The CDR3 region has the DNA TGCGCCAGCAGCTTGGGGGTTAGCAGTATAAGGATTAATGAGCAGTTCTTC.